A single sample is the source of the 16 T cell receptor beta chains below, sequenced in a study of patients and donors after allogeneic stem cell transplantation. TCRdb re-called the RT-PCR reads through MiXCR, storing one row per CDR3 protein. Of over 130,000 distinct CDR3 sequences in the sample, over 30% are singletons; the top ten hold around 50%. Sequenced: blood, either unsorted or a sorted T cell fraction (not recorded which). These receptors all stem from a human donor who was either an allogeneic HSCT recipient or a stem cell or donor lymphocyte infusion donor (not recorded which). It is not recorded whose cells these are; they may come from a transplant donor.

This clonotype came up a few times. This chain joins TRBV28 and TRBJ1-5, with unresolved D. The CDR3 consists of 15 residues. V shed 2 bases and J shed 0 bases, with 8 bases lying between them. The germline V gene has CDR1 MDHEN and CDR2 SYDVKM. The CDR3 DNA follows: TGTGCCAGCAGTTTAGCAGTCTATAGCAATCAGCCCCAGCATTTT. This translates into CASSLAVYSNQPQHF.

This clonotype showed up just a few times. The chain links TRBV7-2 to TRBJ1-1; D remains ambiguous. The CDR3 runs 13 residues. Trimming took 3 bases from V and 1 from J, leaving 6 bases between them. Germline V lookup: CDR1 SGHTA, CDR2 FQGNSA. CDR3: CASSLMGNTEAFF. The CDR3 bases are TGTGCCAGCAGCTTGATGGGGAACACTGAAGCTTTCTTT. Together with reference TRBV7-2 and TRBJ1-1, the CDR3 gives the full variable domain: GAGVSQSPSNKVTEKGKDVELRCDPISGHTALYWYRQSLGQGLEFLIYFQGNSAPDKSGLPSDRFSAERTGGSVSTLTIQRTQQEDSAVYLCASSLMGNTEAFFGQGTRLTVV.

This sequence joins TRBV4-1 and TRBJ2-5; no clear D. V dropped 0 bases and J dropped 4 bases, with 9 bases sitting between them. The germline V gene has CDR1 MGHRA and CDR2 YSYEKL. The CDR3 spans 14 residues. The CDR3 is CASSQERWRETQYF. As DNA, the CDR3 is TGCGCCAGCAGCCAAGAAAGGTGGAGAGAGACCCAGTACTTC.

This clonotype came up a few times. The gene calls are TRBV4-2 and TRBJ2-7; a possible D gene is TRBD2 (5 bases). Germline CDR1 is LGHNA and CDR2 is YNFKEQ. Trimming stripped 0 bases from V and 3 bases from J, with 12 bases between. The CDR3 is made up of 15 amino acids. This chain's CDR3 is CASSQDRPSLYEQYF. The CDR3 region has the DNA TGTGCCAGCAGCCAAGATCGACCTAGCCTCTACGAGCAGTACTTC.

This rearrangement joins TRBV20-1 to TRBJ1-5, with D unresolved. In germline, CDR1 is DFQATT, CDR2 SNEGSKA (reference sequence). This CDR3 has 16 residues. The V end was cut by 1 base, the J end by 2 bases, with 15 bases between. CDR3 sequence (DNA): TGCAGTGCTAGAGCCTACCTCGAGAGGGGCAATCAGCCCCAGCATTTT. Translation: CSARAYLERGNQPQHF.

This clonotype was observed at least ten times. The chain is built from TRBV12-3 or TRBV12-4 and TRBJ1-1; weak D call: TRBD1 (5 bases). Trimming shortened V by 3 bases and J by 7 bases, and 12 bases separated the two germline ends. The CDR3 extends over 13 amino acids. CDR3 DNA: TGTGCCAGCAGTTTGGGGGATTTAGGTGAAGCTTTCTTT. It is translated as CASSLGDLGEAFF.

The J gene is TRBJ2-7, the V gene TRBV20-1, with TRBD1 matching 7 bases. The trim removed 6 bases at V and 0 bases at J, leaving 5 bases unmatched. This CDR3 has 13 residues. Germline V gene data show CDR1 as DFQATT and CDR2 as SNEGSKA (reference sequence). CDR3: CSAQGESSYEQYF. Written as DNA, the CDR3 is TGCAGTGCCCAGGGGGAGAGCTCCTACGAGCAGTACTTC.

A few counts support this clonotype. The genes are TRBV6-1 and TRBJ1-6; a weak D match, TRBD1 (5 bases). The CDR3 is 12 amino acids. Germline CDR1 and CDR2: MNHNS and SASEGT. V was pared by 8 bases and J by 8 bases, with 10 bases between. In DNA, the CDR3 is TGTGCCAGCCTTCAAGGGGATTCACCCCTCCACTTT. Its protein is CASLQGDSPLHF.

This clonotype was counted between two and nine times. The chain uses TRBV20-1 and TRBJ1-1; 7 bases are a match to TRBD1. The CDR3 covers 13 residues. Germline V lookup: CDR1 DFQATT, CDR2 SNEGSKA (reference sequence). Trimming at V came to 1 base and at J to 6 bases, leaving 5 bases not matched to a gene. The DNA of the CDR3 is TGCAGTGCTAGAGTGAGGGGGCTCGCTGAAGCTTTCTTT. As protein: CSARVRGLAEAFF.

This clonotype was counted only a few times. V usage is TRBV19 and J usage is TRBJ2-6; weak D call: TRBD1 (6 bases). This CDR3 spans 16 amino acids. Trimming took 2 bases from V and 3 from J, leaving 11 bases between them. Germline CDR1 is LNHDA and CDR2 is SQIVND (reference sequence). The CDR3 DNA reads TGTGCCAGTAGTATAAAGGCAGGGGTTGGGGCCAACGTCCTGACTTTC. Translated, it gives CASSIKAGVGANVLTF. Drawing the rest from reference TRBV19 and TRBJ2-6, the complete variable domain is DGGITQSPKYLFRKEGQNVTLSCEQNLNHDAMYWYRQDPGQGLRLIYYSQIVNDFQKGDIAEGYSVSREKKESFPLTVTSAQKNPTAFYLCASSIKAGVGANVLTFGAGSRLTVL.

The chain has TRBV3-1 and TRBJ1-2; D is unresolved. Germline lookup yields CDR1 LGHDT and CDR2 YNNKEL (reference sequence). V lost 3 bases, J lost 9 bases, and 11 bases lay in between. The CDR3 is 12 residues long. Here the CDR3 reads CASSHLLGSYTF. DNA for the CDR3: TGTGCCAGCAGCCATTTGCTGGGGAGCTACACCTTC. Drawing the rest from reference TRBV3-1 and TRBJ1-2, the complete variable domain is DTAVSQTPKYLVTQMGNDKSIKCEQNLGHDTMYWYKQDSKKFLKIMFSYNNKELIINETVPNRFSPKSPDKAHLNLHINSLELGDSAVYFCASSHLLGSYTFGSGTRLTVV.

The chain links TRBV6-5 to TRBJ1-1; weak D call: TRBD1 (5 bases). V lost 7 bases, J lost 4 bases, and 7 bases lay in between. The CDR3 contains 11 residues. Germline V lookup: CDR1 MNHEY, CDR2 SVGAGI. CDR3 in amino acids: CASTRGTEAFF. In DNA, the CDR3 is TGTGCCAGCACAAGGGGCACTGAAGCTTTCTTT.

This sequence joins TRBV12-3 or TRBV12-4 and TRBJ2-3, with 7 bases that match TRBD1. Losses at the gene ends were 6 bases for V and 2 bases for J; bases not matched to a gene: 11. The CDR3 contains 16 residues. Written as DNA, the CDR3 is TGTGCCAGCAGGTCACAGGGGCGACCATTCACAGATACGCAGTATTTT. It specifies CASRSQGRPFTDTQYF.

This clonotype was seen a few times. The CDR3 DNA reads TGCGCCTCCAGTAAATTGTATGGAAAACTGTTTTTT. Translated: CASSKLYGKLFF. The rearrangement links TRBV5-1 to TRBJ1-4; D is unclear. This CDR3 has 12 amino acids. The V end was cut by 10 bases, the J end by 10 bases, with 17 bases between. From germline, CDR1 is SGHRS and CDR2 YFSETQ.

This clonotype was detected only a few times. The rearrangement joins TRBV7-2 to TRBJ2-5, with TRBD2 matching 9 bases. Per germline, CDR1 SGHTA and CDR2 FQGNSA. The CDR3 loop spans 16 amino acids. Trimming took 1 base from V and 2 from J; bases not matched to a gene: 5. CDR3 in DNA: TGTGCCAGCAGCTTAGGGCCTAGCGGGGCGCAAGAGACCCAGTACTTC. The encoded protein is CASSLGPSGAQETQYF.

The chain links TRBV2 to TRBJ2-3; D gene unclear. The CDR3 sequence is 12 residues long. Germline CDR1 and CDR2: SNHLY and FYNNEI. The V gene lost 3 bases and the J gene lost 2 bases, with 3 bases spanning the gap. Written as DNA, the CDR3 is TGTGCCAGCAGTGAGACCACAGATACGCAGTATTTT. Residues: CASSETTDTQYF.